This TCR beta chain was recorded in a study of OX40 agonist ivuxolimab in advanced cancers. Profiled with immunoSEQ multiplex PCR; TCRdb holds only in-frame clones, not every one. The table includes around 31,000 clones, 70% to 90% detected once. Per germline, CDR1 ENHRY and CDR2 SYGVKD. The ends were cut back, 4 bases at V and 2 bases at J, with 16 bases in the middle. The CDR3 covers 16 residues. The J gene is TRBJ2-3, the V gene TRBV10-3; D is unresolved. This TCR came from an adult with an advanced solid tumor such as melanoma, head and neck, liver or kidney cancer. The material was CD4+ or CD8+ T cells sorted from blood, obtained in a trial of the OX40 agonist ivuxolimab. The CDR3 here is CAISGSDLRLTDTQYF. The CDR3, as DNA: TGTGCCATCAGTGGTTCAGACCTAAGACTCACAGATACGCAGTATTTT.